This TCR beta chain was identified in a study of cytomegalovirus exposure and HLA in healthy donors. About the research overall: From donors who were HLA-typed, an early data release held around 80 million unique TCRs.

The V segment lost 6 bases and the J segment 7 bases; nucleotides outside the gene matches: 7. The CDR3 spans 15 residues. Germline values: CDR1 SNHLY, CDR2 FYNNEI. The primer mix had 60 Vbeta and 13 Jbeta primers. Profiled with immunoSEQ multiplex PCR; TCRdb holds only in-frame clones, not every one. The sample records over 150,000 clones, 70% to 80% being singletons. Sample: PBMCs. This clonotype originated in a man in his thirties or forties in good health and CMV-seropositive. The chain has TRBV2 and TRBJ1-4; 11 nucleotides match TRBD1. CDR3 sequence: CASRPWGQGVEKLFF. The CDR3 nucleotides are TGTGCCAGCAGGCCGTGGGGACAGGGGGTTGAAAAACTGTTTTTT.